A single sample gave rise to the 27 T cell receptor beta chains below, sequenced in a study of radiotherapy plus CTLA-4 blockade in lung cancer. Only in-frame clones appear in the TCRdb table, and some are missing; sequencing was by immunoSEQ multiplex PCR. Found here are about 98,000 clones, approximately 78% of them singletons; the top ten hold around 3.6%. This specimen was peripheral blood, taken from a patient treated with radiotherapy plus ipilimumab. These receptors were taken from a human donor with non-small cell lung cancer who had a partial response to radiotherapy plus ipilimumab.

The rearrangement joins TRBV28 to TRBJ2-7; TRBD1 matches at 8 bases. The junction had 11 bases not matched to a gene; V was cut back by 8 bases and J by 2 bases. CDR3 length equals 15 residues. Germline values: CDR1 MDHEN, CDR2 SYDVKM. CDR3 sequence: CASRARAGGTYEQYF. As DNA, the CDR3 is TGTGCCAGCCGAGCGAGGGCAGGGGGCACCTACGAGCAGTACTTC.

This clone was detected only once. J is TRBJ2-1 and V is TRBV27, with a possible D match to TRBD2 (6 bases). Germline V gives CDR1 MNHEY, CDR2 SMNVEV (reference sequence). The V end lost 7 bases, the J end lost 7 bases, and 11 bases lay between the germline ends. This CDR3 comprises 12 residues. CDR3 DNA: TGTGCCAGCACAGGGACTCAGAATGAGCAGTTCTTC. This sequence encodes CASTGTQNEQFF.

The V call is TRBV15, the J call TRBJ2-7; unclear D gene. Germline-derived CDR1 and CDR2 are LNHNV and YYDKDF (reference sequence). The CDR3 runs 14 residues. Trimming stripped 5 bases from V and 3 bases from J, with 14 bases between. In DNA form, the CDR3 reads TGTGCCACCAGCCACCGAGAACCAAACTACGAGCAGTACTTC. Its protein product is CATSHREPNYEQYF.

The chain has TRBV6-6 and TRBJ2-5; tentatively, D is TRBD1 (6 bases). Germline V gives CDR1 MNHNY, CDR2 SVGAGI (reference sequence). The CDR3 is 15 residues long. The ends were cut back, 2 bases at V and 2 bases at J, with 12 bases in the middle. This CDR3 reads CASSYHGQTQETQYF. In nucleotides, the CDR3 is TGTGCCAGCAGTTACCATGGACAGACTCAAGAGACCCAGTACTTC.

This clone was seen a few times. The CDR3 DNA reads TGTGCCAGCAGCTTATTCAGGGCGAACACCGGGGAGCTGTTTTTT. Residues: CASSLFRANTGELFF. This chain connects TRBV7-8 to TRBJ2-2; a possible D gene is TRBD1 (5 bases). CDR3 length: 15 residues. Germline CDR1 SGHVS, CDR2 FQNEAQ. V was shortened by 2 bases and J by 0 bases, with 7 bases between the two germline ends.

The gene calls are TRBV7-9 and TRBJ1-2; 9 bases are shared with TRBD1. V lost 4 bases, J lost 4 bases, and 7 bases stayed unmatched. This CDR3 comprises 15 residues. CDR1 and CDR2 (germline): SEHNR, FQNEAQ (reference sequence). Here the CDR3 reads CASSSTGGRGYGYTF. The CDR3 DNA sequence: TGTGCCAGCAGCTCTACAGGGGGCAGGGGCTATGGCTACACCTTC.

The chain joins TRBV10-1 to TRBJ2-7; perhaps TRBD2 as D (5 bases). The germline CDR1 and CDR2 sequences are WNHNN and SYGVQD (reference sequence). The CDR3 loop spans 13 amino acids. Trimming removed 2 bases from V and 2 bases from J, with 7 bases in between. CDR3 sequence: CASSEGLTYEQYF. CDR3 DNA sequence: TGCGCCAGCAGTGAGGGACTTACCTACGAGCAGTACTTC.

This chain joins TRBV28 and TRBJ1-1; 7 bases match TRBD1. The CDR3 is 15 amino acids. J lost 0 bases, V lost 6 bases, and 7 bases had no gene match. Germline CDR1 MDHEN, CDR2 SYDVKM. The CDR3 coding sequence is TGTGCCAGCAGATATCCGGACAGGTTGAACACTGAAGCTTTCTTT. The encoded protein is CASRYPDRLNTEAFF.

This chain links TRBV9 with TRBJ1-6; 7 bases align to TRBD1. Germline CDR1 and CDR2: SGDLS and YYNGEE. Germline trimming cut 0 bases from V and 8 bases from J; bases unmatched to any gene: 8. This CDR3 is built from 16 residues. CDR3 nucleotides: TGTGCCAGCAGCGTAGACCCGGGGCAGGGGGATTCACCCCTCCACTTT. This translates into CASSVDPGQGDSPLHF.

The CDR3 DNA sequence: TGCAGCGTTGAGGCCCTAGCGGGCACAGATACGCAGTATTTT. This codes for CSVEALAGTDTQYF. The chain uses TRBV29-1 and TRBJ2-3, with TRBD2 matching over 7 bases. Trimming cost V 3 bases and J 1 base; bases outside gene matches: 4. The germline V gene encodes CDR1 SQVTM and CDR2 ANQGSEA. The CDR3 loop spans 14 amino acids.

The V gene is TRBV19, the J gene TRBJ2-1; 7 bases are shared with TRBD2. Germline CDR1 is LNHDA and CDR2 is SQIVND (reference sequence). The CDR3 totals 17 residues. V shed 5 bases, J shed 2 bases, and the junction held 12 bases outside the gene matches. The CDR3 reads CASSPPAAGKAYNEQFF. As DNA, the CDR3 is TGTGCCAGTAGTCCCCCAGCAGCGGGAAAGGCCTACAATGAGCAGTTCTTC.

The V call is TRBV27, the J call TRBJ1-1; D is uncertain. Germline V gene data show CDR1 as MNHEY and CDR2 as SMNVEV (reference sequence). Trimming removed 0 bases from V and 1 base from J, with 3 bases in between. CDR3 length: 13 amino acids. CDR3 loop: CASSLSRNTEAFF. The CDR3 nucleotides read TGTGCCAGCAGTTTATCGAGGAACACTGAAGCTTTCTTT.

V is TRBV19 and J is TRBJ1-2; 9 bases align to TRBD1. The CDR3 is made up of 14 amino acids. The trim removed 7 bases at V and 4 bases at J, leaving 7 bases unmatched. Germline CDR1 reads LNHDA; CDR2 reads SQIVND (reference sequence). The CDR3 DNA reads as TGTGCCAGTAAGGGGACAGGGAACGTCTATGGCTACACCTTC. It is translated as CASKGTGNVYGYTF. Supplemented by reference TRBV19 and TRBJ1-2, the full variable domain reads DGGITQSPKYLFRKEGQNVTLSCEQNLNHDAMYWYRQDPGQGLRLIYYSQIVNDFQKGDIAEGYSVSREKKESFPLTVTSAQKNPTAFYLCASKGTGNVYGYTFGSGTRLTVV.

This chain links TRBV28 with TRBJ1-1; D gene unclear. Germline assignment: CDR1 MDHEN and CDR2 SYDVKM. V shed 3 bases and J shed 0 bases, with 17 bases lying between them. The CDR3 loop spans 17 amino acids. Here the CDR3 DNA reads TGTGCCAGCAGTTTTTACCGGTCCTCCCATGTGAACACTGAAGCTTTCTTT. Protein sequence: CASSFYRSSHVNTEAFF.

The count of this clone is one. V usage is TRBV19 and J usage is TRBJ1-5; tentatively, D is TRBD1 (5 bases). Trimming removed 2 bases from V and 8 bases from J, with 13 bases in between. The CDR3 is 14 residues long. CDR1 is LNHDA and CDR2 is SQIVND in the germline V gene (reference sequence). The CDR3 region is CASSIITGDKPQHF. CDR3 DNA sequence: TGTGCCAGTAGTATAATTACAGGCGATAAGCCCCAGCATTTT.

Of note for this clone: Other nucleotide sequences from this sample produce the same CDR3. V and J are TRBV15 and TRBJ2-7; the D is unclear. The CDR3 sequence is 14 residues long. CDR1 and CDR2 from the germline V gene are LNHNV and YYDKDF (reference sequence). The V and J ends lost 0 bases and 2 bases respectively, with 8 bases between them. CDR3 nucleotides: TGTGCCACCAGCAGAGATCGGTCGACCTACGAGCAGTACTTC. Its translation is CATSRDRSTYEQYF.

CDR3 coding DNA: TGTGCCAGCAGTTTGAGCGGCTCCTACAATGAGCAGTTCTTC. It codes for CASSLSGSYNEQFF. The chain combines TRBV28 with TRBJ2-1; TRBD2 is a possible D gene (5 bases). Germline lookup yields CDR1 MDHEN and CDR2 SYDVKM. V dropped 3 bases and J dropped 0 bases, with 6 bases sitting between them. The CDR3 sequence is 14 residues long. Looking up the rest from reference TRBV28 and TRBJ2-1 gives the full variable domain: DVKVTQSSRYLVKRTGEKVFLECVQDMDHENMFWYRQDPGLGLRLIYFSYDVKMKEKGDIPEGYSVSREKKERFSLILESASTNQTSMYLCASSLSGSYNEQFFGPGTRLTVL.

The CDR3 DNA follows: TGTGCCAGCAGTTCGGGACACCCAATAGAGACCCAGTACTTC. Translating gives CASSSGHPIETQYF. The chain carries TRBV5-6 and TRBJ2-5; D possibly corresponds to TRBD1 (6 bases). V was cut by 5 bases and J by 4 bases, with 15 bases left in between. The CDR3 loop spans 14 amino acids. Germline values: CDR1 SGHDT, CDR2 YYEEEE.

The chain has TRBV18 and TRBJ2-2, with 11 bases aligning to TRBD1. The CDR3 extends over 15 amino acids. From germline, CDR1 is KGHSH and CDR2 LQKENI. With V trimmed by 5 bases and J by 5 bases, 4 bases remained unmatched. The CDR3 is CASSDGTGGTGELFF. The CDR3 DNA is TGTGCCAGCTCAGACGGGACAGGGGGAACCGGGGAGCTGTTTTTT.

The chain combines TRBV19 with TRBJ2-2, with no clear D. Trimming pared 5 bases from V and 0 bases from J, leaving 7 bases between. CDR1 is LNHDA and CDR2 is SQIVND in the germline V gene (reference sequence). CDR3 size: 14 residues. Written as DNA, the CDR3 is TGTGCCAGTAGTCAGTTCGCGAACACCGGGGAGCTGTTTTTT. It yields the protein CASSQFANTGELFF.

The CDR3 here is CASSLVGAWREETQYF. As DNA, the CDR3 is TGCGCCAGCAGCTTGGTAGGGGCTTGGAGAGAAGAGACCCAGTACTTC. The chain employs TRBV5-1 and TRBJ2-5, with D perhaps matching TRBD1 (5 bases). V lost 0 bases and J 3 bases, leaving 15 bases between the germline ends. The CDR3 sequence is 16 residues long. Germline assignment: CDR1 SGHRS and CDR2 YFSETQ.

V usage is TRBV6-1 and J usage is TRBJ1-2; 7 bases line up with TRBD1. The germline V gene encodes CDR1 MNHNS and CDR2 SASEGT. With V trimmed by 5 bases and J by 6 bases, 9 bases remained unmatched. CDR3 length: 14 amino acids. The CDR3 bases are TGTGCCAGCAGTTCAATCGGGACAGCTAATGGCTACACCTTC. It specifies CASSSIGTANGYTF.

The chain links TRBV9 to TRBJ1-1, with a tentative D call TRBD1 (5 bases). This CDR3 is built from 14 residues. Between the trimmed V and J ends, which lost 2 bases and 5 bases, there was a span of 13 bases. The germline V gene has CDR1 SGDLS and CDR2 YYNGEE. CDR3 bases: TGTGCCAGCAGCGTTGGTCCTAAGGGGACTGAAGCTTTCTTT. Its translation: CASSVGPKGTEAFF.

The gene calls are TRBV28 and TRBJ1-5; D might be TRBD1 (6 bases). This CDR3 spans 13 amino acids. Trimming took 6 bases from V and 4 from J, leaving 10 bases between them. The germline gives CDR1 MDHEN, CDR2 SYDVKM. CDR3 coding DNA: TGTGCCAGCAGGGTAAGGGGGAATCAGCCCCAGCATTTT. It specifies CASRVRGNQPQHF. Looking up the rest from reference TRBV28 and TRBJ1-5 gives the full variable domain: DVKVTQSSRYLVKRTGEKVFLECVQDMDHENMFWYRQDPGLGLRLIYFSYDVKMKEKGDIPEGYSVSREKKERFSLILESASTNQTSMYLCASRVRGNQPQHFGDGTRLSIL.

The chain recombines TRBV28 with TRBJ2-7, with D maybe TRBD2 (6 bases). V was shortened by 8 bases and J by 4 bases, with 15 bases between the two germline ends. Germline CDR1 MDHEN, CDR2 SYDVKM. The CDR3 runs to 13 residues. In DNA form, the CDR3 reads TGTGCCAGCCGATTTCGGGGGAGGTACGAGCAGTACTTC. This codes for CASRFRGRYEQYF. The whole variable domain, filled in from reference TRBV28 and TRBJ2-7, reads DVKVTQSSRYLVKRTGEKVFLECVQDMDHENMFWYRQDPGLGLRLIYFSYDVKMKEKGDIPEGYSVSREKKERFSLILESASTNQTSMYLCASRFRGRYEQYFGPGTRLTVT.

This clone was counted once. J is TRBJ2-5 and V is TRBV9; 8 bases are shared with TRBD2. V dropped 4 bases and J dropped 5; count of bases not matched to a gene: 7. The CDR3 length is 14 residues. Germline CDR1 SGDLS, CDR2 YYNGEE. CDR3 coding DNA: TGTGCCAGCAGCTCCTTTACGGGGGGGGAGACCCAGTACTTC. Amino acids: CASSSFTGGETQYF.

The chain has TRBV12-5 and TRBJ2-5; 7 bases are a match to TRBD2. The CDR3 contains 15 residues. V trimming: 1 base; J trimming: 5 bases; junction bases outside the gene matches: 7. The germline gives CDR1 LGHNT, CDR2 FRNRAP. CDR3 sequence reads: CASGLGAGREETQYF. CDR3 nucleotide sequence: TGTGCTAGTGGTTTGGGAGCGGGAAGGGAGGAGACCCAGTACTTC.